This TCR beta chain was observed in a study of T-cell reconstitution after alpha-beta-depleted transplantation in children. Unique molecular identifiers tagged the TCRbeta library. TCRdb fed the PCR reads into MiXCR, producing one record per CDR3 protein. The sample holds about 540,000 distinct CDR3 sequences, roughly 18% seen once. Of note for this clonotype: A read error may account for a junction end that differs from germline.

The CDR3 runs to 17 residues. The source material was PBMCs from the stem cell graft donor, sampled from the stem cell graft. The receptor comes from a human donor who donated a stem cell graft to a child with acute lymphoblastic leukemia. The gene calls are TRBV5-3 and TRBJ2-3; D is possibly TRBD1 (5 bases). TRBV5-3 carries the ORF label, with uncertain function. DNA of the CDR3: TGTGCCAGGAGCTTGGGGCTGCTCGCGTTTGCTACAGATACGCAGTATTTT. Translation: CARSLGLLAFATDTQYF.